This T cell receptor (beta chain) stems from a study of CD8+CD57+ T cells in acquired aplastic anemia. Across the whole study: Isolated CD4+ and CD8+ cells, once sorted, yielded DNA averaging 3.2 ug. Findings and limits, study-wide: Overlap between patients and controls comprised just under 30 CD8+ CDR3 sequences. Any difference that existed in CD8+ Simpson's diversity between patients and controls was not significant.

Trimming took 4 bases from V and 3 from J; bases not matched to a gene: 9. CDR1 is LNHDA, CDR2 SQIVND, per germline (reference sequence). This CDR3 contains 15 residues. TCR beta VDJ and CDR3 were profiled, and genomic DNA was the template. Using its own MiXCR run on the reads, TCRdb lists one record per CDR3 protein. The data show about 160,000 distinct CDR3 sequences, about 48% seen once. Regarding this clonotype: Its specificity is unknown.

CD8+CD57+ cell expansion, shown by flow cytometry, had occurred in the patients selected for sequencing. The chain combines TRBV19 with TRBJ2-7, with 7 bases that match TRBD1. The TCR comes from a human donor with aplastic anemia. Sequencing was performed on sorted CD4+, CD8+, or CD8+CD57+ T cells (not recorded which) from PBMCs. DNA of the CDR3: TGTGCCAGTAGTAGCACGGGACAGCTCTTCTACGAGCAGTACTTC. It yields the protein CASSSTGQLFYEQYF. The whole variable domain, remainder taken from reference TRBV19 and TRBJ2-7, is DGGITQSPKYLFRKEGQNVTLSCEQNLNHDAMYWYRQDPGQGLRLIYYSQIVNDFQKGDIAEGYSVSREKKESFPLTVTSAQKNPTAFYLCASSSTGQLFYEQYFGPGTRLTVT.